The 21 T cell receptor beta chains presented below share a single source sample, sequenced in a study of blood T cell repertoires in COVID-19. Some clones are missing from TCRdb's copy, which holds only in-frame ones; the method was immunoSEQ multiplex PCR. The sample includes about 42,000 clones, approximately 88% of them seen just once. The material sequenced was peripheral blood. The receptors originated from a human donor in a cohort sampled during active COVID-19.

The chain has TRBV18 and TRBJ1-4; D unresolved. The germline V gene has CDR1 KGHSH and CDR2 LQKENI. This CDR3 is built from 15 residues. V was cut by 4 bases and J by 0 bases, with 9 bases left in between. CDR3 in amino acids: CASSQSGATNEKLFF. CDR3 DNA: TGTGCCAGCTCACAATCGGGAGCAACTAATGAAAAACTGTTTTTT.

J is TRBJ2-7 and V is TRBV30; D may be TRBD1 (8 bases). V lost 7 bases and J 3 bases, leaving 16 bases between the germline ends. From germline, CDR1 is GTSNPN and CDR2 SVGIG (reference sequence). This CDR3 spans 13 amino acids. DNA for the CDR3: TGTGCCTATAATACAGGGGGGGTCTACGAGCAGTACTTC. Its translation is CAYNTGGVYEQYF. Filled out from reference TRBV30 and TRBJ2-7, the complete variable domain reads SQTIHQWPATLVQPVGSPLSLECTVEGTSNPNLYWYRQAAGRGLQLLFYSVGIGQISSEVPQNLSASRPQDRQFILSSKKLLLSDSGFYLCAYNTGGVYEQYFGPGTRLTVT.

The chain is built from TRBV30 and TRBJ1-5; the D gene is possibly TRBD1 (6 bases). This CDR3 spans 16 amino acids. Germline loops: CDR1 GTSNPN, CDR2 SVGIG (reference sequence). Trimming took 3 bases from V and 5 from J, leaving 20 bases between them. The DNA for the CDR3 is TGTGCCTGGAGCGAAAAACTAGGGCAGGGGCATCAGCCCCAGCATTTT. It encodes CAWSEKLGQGHQPQHF.

The gene calls are TRBV27 and TRBJ1-5, with 11 bases fitting TRBD1. V dropped 2 bases and J dropped 6; count of bases not matched to a gene: 9. Germline loops: CDR1 MNHEY, CDR2 SMNVEV (reference sequence). The CDR3 consists of 17 residues. The CDR3 region is CASSLASGQGASQPQHF. As DNA, the CDR3 is TGTGCCAGCAGTTTAGCCTCTGGACAGGGGGCCTCTCAGCCCCAGCATTTT.

The chain uses TRBV2 and TRBJ1-5, with D tentatively TRBD1 (5 bases). CDR1 SNHLY and CDR2 FYNNEI come from the germline V gene. The V end lost 6 bases, the J end lost 0 bases, and 9 bases lay between the germline ends. The CDR3 totals 14 residues. CDR3 loop: CASRDDSSNQPQHF. Here the CDR3 DNA reads TGTGCCAGCAGAGACGACAGTAGCAATCAGCCCCAGCATTTT. Combining the CDR3 with reference TRBV2 and TRBJ1-5 gives the whole variable domain EPEVTQTPSHQVTQMGQEVILRCVPISNHLYFYWYRQILGQKVEFLVSFYNNEISEKSEIFDDQFSVERPDGSNFTLKIRSTKLEDSAMYFCASRDDSSNQPQHFGDGTRLSIL.

CDR3 DNA sequence: TGTGCCAGCAGCCAAGGCAGGGGGCGGAGGAATGAGCAGTTCTTC. As protein: CASSQGRGRRNEQFF. This chain connects TRBV3-1 (or the pseudogene TRBV3-2) to TRBJ2-1; the match to TRBD1 covers 8 bases. J was trimmed by 7 bases and V by 1 base; bases with no gene match: 6. Germline CDR1 is LGHDT and CDR2 is YNNKEL (reference sequence). The CDR3 runs 15 residues.

V usage is TRBV6-5 and J usage is TRBJ1-6; 9 nucleotides align to TRBD1. The CDR3 totals 14 residues. Germline V gene data show CDR1 as MNHEY and CDR2 as SVGAGI. With V trimmed by 2 bases and J by 9 bases, 2 bases remained unmatched. Written as DNA, the CDR3 is TGTGCCAGCAGTTACGGGACAGGGACTTCACCCCTCCACTTT. Amino acids: CASSYGTGTSPLHF.

The V and J genes are TRBV9 and TRBJ1-1, with TRBD1 matching over 8 bases. CDR1 and CDR2 (germline): SGDLS, YYNGEE. The V segment lost 0 bases and the J segment 0 bases; nucleotides outside the gene matches: 1. The length of the CDR3 is 15 residues. Here the CDR3 DNA reads TGTGCCAGCAGCGTAGGGGACAGGCTGAACACTGAAGCTTTCTTT. It encodes CASSVGDRLNTEAFF.

CDR3 nucleotide sequence: TGTGCCAGCAGTCCCAGACTAGCGGGATACGATACGCAGTATTTT. This sequence encodes CASSPRLAGYDTQYF. The chain links TRBV6-5 to TRBJ2-3; 11 bases line up with TRBD2. There are 15 residues in the CDR3. Germline CDR1 MNHEY, CDR2 SVGAGI. The ends lost 5 bases at V and 6 bases at J; junction bases unmatched: 7.

V usage is TRBV9 and J usage is TRBJ1-2; unclear D gene. V lost 3 bases to trimming and J lost 3 bases, with 9 bases between them. Germline CDR1 reads SGDLS; CDR2 reads YYNGEE. The CDR3 loop spans 13 amino acids. CDR3 DNA sequence: TGTGCCAGCAGCGCCTCTAACGACTATGGCTACACCTTC. This sequence encodes CASSASNDYGYTF.

The V call is TRBV13, the J call TRBJ2-7; 10 nucleotides line up with TRBD1. The CDR3 spans 14 residues. V was clipped by 4 bases and J by 5 bases; unmatched bases: 5. Germline-derived CDR1 and CDR2 are PRHDT and FYEKMQ (reference sequence). This CDR3 is CASSSRQGANEQYF. The DNA of the CDR3 is TGTGCCAGCAGCTCAAGACAGGGGGCGAACGAGCAGTACTTC. Full variable domain (remainder filled in from reference TRBV13 and TRBJ2-7): AAGVIQSPRHLIKEKRETATLKCYPIPRHDTVYWYQQGPGQDPQFLISFYEKMQSDKGSIPDRFSAQQFSDYHSELNMSSLELGDSALYFCASSSRQGANEQYFGPGTRLTVT.

This chain connects TRBV19 to TRBJ1-5; D perhaps matches TRBD1 (5 bases). CDR1 and CDR2 (germline): LNHDA, SQIVND (reference sequence). Trimming pared 5 bases from V and 7 bases from J, leaving 15 bases between. The CDR3 has 14 amino acids. This chain's CDR3 is CASSPRQPRQPQHF. For the CDR3, the DNA is TGTGCCAGTAGTCCCCGACAGCCGAGGCAGCCCCAGCATTTT.

This chain links TRBV9 with TRBJ2-1, with a weak D call TRBD2 (6 bases). CDR3 length: 15 amino acids. Trimming took off 4 bases at V and 6 bases at J, with 17 bases between the two ends. Germline V gives CDR1 SGDLS, CDR2 YYNGEE. The CDR3 loop reads CASSPSSGSSNEQFF. Written as DNA, the CDR3 is TGTGCCAGCAGCCCTTCTTCCGGGAGCAGCAATGAGCAGTTCTTC.

The chain recombines TRBV4-3 with TRBJ1-3; D gene uncertain. CDR1 and CDR2 (germline): LGHNA, YSLEER. V was pared by 4 bases and J by 0 bases, with 10 bases between. This CDR3 contains 15 residues. In nucleotides, the CDR3 is TGCGCCAGCAGCCCGGGGTTAGGCTCTGGAAACACCATATATTTT. Its translation: CASSPGLGSGNTIYF.

This clone was counted only a few times. This sequence joins TRBV6-1 and TRBJ2-1; possibly TRBD1 for D (5 bases). V lost 2 bases and J 9 bases, leaving 14 bases between the germline ends. This CDR3 has 14 amino acids. Germline CDR1 is MNHNS and CDR2 is SASEGT. The CDR3 DNA is TGTGCCAGCAGTGAACCTCCAGGGCACCCTGAGCAGTTCTTC. This codes for CASSEPPGHPEQFF.

The gene calls are TRBV2 and TRBJ2-3; D may be TRBD2 (5 bases). V gave up 2 bases and J gave up 4 bases, with 10 bases separating them. CDR1 is SNHLY and CDR2 is FYNNEI in the germline V gene. The CDR3 length is 14 residues. CDR3 sequence: CASSEFSGSDTQYF. In nucleotides, the CDR3 is TGTGCCAGCAGTGAATTCAGCGGCTCAGATACGCAGTATTTT.

V gene TRBV10-3 combines with J gene TRBJ1-2; D is perhaps TRBD1 (5 bases). V dropped 0 bases and J dropped 8 bases, with 7 bases sitting between them. Germline values: CDR1 ENHRY, CDR2 SYGVKD. The CDR3 spans 12 residues. This CDR3 is CAISESGGGYTF. The CDR3 nucleotides read TGTGCCATCAGTGAGTCGGGGGGGGGCTACACCTTC.

The chain couples TRBV7-2 to TRBJ1-1; 7 nucleotides agree with TRBD1. The junction had 5 bases not matched to a gene; V was cut back by 4 bases and J by 0 bases. Germline V CDR1 and CDR2: SGHTA, FQGNSA. This CDR3 is built from 15 residues. The CDR3 protein is CASSSRDRMNTEAFF. As DNA, the CDR3 is TGTGCCAGCAGCTCCCGGGACAGAATGAACACTGAAGCTTTCTTT.

The chain employs TRBV29-1 and TRBJ2-5, with 10 bases aligning to TRBD2. This CDR3 is 14 amino acids long. Looked up from germline, CDR1 is SQVTM and CDR2 is ANQGSEA. V trimming: 1 base; J trimming: 7 bases; junction bases outside the gene matches: 6. Here the CDR3 DNA reads TGCAGCGTTGAAGGACTAGCGGGTAGTGTGACCCAGTACTTC. Translating it yields CSVEGLAGSVTQYF.

This clone was counted once. V is TRBV5-6 and J is TRBJ1-5, with D possibly matching TRBD1 (5 bases). The germline V gene has CDR1 SGHDT and CDR2 YYEEEE. V was trimmed by 0 bases and J by 7 bases, leaving 8 bases between them. This CDR3 contains 13 residues. The CDR3: CASSLGGRQPQHF. The DNA of the CDR3 is TGTGCCAGCAGCTTGGGGGGCCGGCAGCCCCAGCATTTT.

J is TRBJ2-1 and V is TRBV7-9; D may be TRBD2 (6 bases). The CDR3 is 13 residues long. Germline V lookup: CDR1 SEHNR, CDR2 FQNEAQ (reference sequence). V was clipped by 6 bases and J by 7 bases, with 13 bases between them. Here the CDR3 DNA reads TGTGCCAGCAGTGCACAGGAGGGGAATGAGCAGTTCTTC. Translating gives CASSAQEGNEQFF.